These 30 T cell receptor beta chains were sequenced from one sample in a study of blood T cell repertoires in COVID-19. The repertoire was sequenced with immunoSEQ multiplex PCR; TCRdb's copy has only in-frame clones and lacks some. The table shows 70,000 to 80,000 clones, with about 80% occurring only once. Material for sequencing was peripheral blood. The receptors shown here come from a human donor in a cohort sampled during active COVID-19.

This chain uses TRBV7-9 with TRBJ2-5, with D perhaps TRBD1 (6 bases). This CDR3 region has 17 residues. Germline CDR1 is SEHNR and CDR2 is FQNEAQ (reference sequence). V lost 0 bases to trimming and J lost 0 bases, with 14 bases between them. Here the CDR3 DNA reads TGTGCCAGCAGCTTAGCGACCCTTGACAGGTACCAAGAGACCCAGTACTTC. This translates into CASSLATLDRYQETQYF.

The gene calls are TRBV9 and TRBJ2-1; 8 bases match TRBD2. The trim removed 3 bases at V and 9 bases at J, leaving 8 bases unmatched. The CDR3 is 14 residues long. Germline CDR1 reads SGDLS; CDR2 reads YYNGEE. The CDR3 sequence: CASSAFGLAVEQFF. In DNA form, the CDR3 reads TGTGCCAGCAGCGCTTTCGGACTAGCTGTTGAGCAGTTCTTC.

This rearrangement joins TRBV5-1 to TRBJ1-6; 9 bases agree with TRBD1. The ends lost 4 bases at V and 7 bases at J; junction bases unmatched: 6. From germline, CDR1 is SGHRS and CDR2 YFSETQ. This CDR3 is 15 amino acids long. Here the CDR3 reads CASSPVGQGNSPLHF. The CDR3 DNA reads TGCGCCAGCAGCCCAGTTGGACAGGGGAATTCACCCCTCCACTTT. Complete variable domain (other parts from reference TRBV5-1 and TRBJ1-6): KAGVTQTPRYLIKTRGQQVTLSCSPISGHRSVSWYQQTPGQGLQFLFEYFSETQRNKGNFPGRFSGRQFSNSRSEMNVSTLELGDSALYLCASSPVGQGNSPLHFGNGTRLTVT.

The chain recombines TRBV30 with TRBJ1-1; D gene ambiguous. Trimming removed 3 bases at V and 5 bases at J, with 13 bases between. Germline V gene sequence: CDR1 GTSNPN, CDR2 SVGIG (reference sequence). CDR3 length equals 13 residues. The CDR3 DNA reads TGTGCCTGGAGCCGCGGGGTTGGTACTGAAGCTTTCTTT. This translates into CAWSRGVGTEAFF.

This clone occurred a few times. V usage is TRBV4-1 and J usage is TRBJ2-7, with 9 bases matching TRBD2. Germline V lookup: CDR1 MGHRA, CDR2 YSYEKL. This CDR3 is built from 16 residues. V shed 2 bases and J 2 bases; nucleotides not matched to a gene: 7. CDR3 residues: CASSQPPRLAAYEQYV. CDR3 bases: TGCGCCAGCAGCCAACCGCCAAGACTAGCGGCCTACGAGCAGTACGTC.

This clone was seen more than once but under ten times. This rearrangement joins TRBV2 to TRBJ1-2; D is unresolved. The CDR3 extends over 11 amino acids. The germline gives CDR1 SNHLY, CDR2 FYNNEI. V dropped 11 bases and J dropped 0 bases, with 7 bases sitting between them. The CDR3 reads CALTANYGYTF. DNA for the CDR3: TGTGCCCTCACAGCTAACTATGGCTACACCTTC.

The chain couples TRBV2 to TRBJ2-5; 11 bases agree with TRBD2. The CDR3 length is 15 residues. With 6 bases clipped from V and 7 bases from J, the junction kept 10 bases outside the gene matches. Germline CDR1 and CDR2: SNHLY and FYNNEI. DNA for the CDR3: TGTGCCAGCAGGGAACTAGCGGGGGACTATGGGACCCAGTACTTC. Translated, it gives CASRELAGDYGTQYF.

Here the CDR3 DNA reads TGTGCCAGCAGCGCCGGGACTGGAGGTGATCAGCCCCAGCATTTT. The encoded protein is CASSAGTGGDQPQHF. J is TRBJ1-5 and V is TRBV5-4, with a tentative D call TRBD1 (5 bases). Trimming shortened V by 4 bases and J by 5 bases, and 16 bases separated the two germline ends. Germline V gene lookup returns CDR1 SGHNT and CDR2 YYREEE (reference sequence). This CDR3 region has 15 residues.

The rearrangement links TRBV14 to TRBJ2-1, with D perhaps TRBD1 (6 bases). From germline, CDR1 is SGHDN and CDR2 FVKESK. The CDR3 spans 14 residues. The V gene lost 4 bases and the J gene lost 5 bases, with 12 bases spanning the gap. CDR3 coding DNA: TGTGCCAGCAGCCTTCGACAGGTGAACAATGAGCAGTTCTTC. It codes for CASSLRQVNNEQFF.

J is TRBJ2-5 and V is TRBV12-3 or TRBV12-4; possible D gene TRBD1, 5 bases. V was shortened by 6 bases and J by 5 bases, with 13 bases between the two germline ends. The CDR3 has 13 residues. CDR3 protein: CASRGQGFETQYF. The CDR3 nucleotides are TGTGCCAGCAGGGGGCAGGGTTTCGAGACCCAGTACTTC.

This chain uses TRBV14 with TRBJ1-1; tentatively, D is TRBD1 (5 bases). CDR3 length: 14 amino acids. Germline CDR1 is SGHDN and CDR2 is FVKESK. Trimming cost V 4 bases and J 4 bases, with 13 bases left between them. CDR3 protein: CASSRGRGGTEAFF. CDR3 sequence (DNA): TGTGCCAGCAGCCGAGGGCGGGGCGGCACTGAAGCTTTCTTT.

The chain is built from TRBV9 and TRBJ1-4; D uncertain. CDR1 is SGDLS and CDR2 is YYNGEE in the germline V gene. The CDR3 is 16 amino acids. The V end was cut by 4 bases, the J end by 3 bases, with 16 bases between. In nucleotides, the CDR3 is TGTGCCAGCAGCCCGAGACCCTTGGCGGCTAATGAAAAACTGTTTTTT. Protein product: CASSPRPLAANEKLFF. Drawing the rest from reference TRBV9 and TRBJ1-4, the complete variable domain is DSGVTQTPKHLITATGQRVTLRCSPRSGDLSVYWYQQSLDQGLQFLIQYYNGEERAKGNILERFSAQQFPDLHSELNLSSLELGDSALYFCASSPRPLAANEKLFFGSGTQLSVL.

CDR3 coding DNA: TGCGCCAGCAGGCACAGGGGACAGAACACTGAAGCTTTCTTT. Translation gives CASRHRGQNTEAFF. This sequence joins TRBV10-2 and TRBJ1-1, with 7 bases identical to TRBD1. CDR1 and CDR2 (germline): WSHSY, SAAADI. With V trimmed by 6 bases and J by 1 base, 5 bases remained unmatched. The CDR3 totals 14 residues.

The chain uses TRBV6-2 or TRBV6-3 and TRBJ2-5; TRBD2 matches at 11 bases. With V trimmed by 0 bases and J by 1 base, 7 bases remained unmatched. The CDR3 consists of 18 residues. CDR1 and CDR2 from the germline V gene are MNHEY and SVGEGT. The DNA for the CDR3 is TGTGCCAGCAGTTACTCCCGACTAGCGGGATTCGGCCAAGAGACCCAGTACTTC. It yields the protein CASSYSRLAGFGQETQYF.

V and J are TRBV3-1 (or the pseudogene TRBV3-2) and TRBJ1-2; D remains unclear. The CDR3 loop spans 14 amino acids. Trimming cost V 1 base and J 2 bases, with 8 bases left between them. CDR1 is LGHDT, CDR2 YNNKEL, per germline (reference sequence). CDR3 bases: TGTGCCAGCAGCCAAGGCCCGGGAAACTATGGCTACACCTTC. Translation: CASSQGPGNYGYTF.

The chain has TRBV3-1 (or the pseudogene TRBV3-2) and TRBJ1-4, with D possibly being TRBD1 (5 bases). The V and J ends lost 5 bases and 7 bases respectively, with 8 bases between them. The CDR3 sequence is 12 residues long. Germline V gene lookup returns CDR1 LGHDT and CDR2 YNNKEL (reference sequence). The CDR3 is CASSSRGEKLFF. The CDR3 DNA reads TGTGCCAGCAGCTCAAGGGGTGAAAAACTGTTTTTT.

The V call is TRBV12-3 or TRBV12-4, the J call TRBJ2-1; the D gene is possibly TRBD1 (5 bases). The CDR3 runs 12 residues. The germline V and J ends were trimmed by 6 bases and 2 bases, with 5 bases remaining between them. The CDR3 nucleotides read TGTGCCAGCAGGGGGCCCTACAATGAGCAGTTCTTC. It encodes CASRGPYNEQFF.

The CDR3 protein is CASTKGTEYNEQFF. Here the CDR3 DNA reads TGTGCCAGCACCAAGGGGACAGAGTACAATGAGCAGTTCTTC. V and J are TRBV2 and TRBJ2-1; TRBD1 agrees at 7 bases. V was pared by 7 bases and J by 4 bases, with 7 bases of the junction left unmatched. The CDR3 extends over 14 amino acids. CDR1 and CDR2 (germline): SNHLY, FYNNEI.

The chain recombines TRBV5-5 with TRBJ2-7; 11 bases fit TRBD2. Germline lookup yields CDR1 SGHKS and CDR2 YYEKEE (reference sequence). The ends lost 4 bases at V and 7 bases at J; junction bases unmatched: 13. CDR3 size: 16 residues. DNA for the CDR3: TGTGCCAGCAGCAAGGTCCCTAGCGGGAGGTTTGAGGAGCAGTACGTC. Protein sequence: CASSKVPSGRFEEQYV.

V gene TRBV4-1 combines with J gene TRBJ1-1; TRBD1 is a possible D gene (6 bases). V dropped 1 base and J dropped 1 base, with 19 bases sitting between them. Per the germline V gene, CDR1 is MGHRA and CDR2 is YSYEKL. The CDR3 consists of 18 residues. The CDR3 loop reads CASSQAVRRGQGNTEAFF. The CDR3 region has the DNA TGCGCCAGCAGCCAAGCCGTTCGGCGGGGGCAGGGGAACACTGAAGCTTTCTTT.

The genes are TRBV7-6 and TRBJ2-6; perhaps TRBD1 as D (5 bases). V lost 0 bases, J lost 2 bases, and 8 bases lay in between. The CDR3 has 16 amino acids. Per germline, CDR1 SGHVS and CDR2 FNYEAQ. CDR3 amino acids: CASSLAARAGANVLTF. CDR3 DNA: TGTGCCAGCAGCTTAGCGGCCAGGGCTGGGGCCAACGTCCTGACTTTC.

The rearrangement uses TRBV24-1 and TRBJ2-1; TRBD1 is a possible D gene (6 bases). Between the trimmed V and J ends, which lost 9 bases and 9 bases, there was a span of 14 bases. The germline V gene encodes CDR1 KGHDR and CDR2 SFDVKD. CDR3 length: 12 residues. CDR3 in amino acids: CATGDARGEQFF. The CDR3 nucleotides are TGTGCCACCGGAGATGCCAGGGGTGAGCAGTTCTTC.

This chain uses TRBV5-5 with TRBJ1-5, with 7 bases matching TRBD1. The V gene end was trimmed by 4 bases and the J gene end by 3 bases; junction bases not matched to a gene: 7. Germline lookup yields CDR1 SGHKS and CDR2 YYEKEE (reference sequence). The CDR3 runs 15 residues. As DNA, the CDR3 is TGTGCCAGCAGCCCGGCGACAGGGCCCAATCAGCCCCAGCATTTT. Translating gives CASSPATGPNQPQHF.

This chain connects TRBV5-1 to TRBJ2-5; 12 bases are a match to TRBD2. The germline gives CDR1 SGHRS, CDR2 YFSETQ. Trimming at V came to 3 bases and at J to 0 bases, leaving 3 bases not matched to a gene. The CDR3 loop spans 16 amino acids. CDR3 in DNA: TGCGCCAGCAGCTCCGGGACTAGCGGGTACCAAGAGACCCAGTACTTC. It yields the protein CASSSGTSGYQETQYF.

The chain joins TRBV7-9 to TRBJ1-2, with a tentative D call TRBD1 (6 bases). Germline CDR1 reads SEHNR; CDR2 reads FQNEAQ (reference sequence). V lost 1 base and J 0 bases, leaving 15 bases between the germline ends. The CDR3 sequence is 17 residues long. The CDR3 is CASSLDRDDPANYGYTF. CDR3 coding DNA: TGTGCCAGCAGCTTAGACAGGGACGACCCGGCTAACTATGGCTACACCTTC.

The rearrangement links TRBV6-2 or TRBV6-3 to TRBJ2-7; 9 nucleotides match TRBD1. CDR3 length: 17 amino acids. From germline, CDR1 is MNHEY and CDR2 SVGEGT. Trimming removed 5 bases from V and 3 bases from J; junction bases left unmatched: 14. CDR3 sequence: CASSSKQGAFWDYEQYF. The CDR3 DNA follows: TGTGCCAGCAGTAGCAAACAGGGGGCGTTCTGGGACTACGAGCAGTACTTC.

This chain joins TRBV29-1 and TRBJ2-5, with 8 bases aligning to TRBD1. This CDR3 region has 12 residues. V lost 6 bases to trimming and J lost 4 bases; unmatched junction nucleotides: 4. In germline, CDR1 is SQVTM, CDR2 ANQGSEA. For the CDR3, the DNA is TGCAGCGTACAGGGGGTGGGAGAGACCCAGTACTTC. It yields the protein CSVQGVGETQYF.

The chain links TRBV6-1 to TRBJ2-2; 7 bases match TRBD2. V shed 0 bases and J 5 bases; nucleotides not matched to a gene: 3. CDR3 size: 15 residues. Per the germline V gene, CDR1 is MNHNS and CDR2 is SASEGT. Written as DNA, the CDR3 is TGTGCCAGCAGTGAAGCCCGGGGAGGGACCGGGGAGCTGTTTTTT. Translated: CASSEARGGTGELFF.

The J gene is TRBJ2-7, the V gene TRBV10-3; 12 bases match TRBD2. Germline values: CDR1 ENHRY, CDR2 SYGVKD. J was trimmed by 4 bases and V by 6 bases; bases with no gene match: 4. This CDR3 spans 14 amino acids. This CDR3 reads CAISQTSGGYEQYF. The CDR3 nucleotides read TGTGCCATCAGCCAGACTAGCGGGGGATACGAGCAGTACTTC.

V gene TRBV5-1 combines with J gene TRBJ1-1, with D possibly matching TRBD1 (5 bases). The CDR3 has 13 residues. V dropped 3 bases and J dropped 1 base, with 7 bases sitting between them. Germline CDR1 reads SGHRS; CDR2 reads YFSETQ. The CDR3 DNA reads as TGCGCCAGCAGCTCCAGGGAGAACACTGAAGCTTTCTTT. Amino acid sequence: CASSSRENTEAFF.